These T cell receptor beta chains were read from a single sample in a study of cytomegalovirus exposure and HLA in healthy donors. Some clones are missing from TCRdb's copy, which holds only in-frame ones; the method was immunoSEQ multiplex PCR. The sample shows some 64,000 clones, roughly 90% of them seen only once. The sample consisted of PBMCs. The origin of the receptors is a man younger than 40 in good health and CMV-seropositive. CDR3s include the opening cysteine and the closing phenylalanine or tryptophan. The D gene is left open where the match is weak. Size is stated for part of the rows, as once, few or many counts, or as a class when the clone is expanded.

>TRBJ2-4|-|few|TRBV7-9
TGTGCCAGCATGGGGCGGATTCAGTACTTC
CASMGRIQYF
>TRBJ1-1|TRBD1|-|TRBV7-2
TGTGCCAGCAGCTTGACAGGGATCACTGAAGCTTTCTTT
CASSLTGITEAFF
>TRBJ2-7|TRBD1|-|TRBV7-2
TGTGCCAGCAGCTTAAGGGGGCCCGGCGGCGAGCAGTACTTC
CASSLRGPGGEQYF
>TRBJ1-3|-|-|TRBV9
TGTGCCAGCAGCGTAGTAGCCGGCTCTGGAAACACCATATATTTT
CASSVVAGSGNTIYF
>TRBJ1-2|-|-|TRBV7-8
TGTGCCAGCAGCTTATTTTTGGGGGGGGAAGGCTACACCTTC
CASSLFLGGEGYTF
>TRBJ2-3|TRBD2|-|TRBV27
TGTGCCAGCAGTCCCTCGCTAGCGGGAAGAAACACGCAGTATTTT
CASSPSLAGRNTQYF
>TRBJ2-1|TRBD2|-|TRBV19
TGTGCCAGTACCCTAGCGGGAGCCAACAATGAGCAGTTCTTC
CASTLAGANNEQFF
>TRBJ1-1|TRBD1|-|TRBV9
TGTGCCAGCAGCTCGCAGGGGGTGGACACTGAAGCTTTCTTT
CASSSQGVDTEAFF
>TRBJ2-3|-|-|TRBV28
TGTGCCAGCAGTTCGGGACTCAAAATGCTCACAGATACGCAGTATTTT
CASSSGLKMLTDTQYF
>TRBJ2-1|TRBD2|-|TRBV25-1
TGTGCCAGCGCCCGCGTGGGACTAGCGGGCCGCAATGAGCAGTTCTTC
CASARVGLAGRNEQFF
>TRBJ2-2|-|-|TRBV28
TGTGCCAGCAGTTTACTCCAGTCCGGGGAGCTGTTTTTT
CASSLLQSGELFF
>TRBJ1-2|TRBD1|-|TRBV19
TGTGCCAGTCGCAACCCCTACAGGGGCTCCCACTATGGCTACACCTTC
CASRNPYRGSHYGYTF
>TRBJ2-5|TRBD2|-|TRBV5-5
TGTGCCAGCAGTTACCCGGGACTAGCGCCACAAGAGACCCAGTACTTC
CASSYPGLAPQETQYF
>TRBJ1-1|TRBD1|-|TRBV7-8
TGTGCCAGCAGCACTTTCACCGACAGGGGAACGAATACTGAAGCTTTCTTT
CASSTFTDRGTNTEAFF
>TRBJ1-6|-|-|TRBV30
TGTGCCTGGAGTGTACGAACAGCAGATTCACCCCTCCACTTT
CAWSVRTADSPLHF
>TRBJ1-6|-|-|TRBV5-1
TGCGCCAGCAGCTTGGACGGCAGGGAAGATTCACCCCTCCACTTT
CASSLDGREDSPLHF
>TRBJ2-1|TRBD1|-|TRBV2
TGTGCCAGCAGTGAAGAGGGGGCCTCCTACAATGAGCAGTTCTTC
CASSEEGASYNEQFF
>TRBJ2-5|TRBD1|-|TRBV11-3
TGTGCCAGCAGCTTCAGGAGACAGGGTAATTCGGAGACCCAGTACTTC
CASSFRRQGNSETQYF
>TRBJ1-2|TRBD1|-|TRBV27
TGTGCCAGCAGTTTCGAGACCCCGGGACAGGGCGGCTATGGCTACACCTTC
CASSFETPGQGGYGYTF
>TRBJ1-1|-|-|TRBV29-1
TGCAGCGTTGGTGAGGTTCCGAACACTGAAGCTTTCTTT
CSVGEVPNTEAFF
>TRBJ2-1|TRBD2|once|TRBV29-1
TGCAGCGCTAGACTAGCGGGAGGTGGGGATGAGCAGTTCTTC
CSARLAGGGDEQFF
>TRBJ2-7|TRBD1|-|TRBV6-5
TGTGCCAGCAGTAGAGCTCCGGGACAGGGGTACGAGCAGTACTTC
CASSRAPGQGYEQYF
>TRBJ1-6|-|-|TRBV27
TGTGCCAGCAACAGCCTATATCCACCTAATTCACCCCTCCACTTT
CASNSLYPPNSPLHF
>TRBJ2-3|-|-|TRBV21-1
TGTGCCAGCAGCAAAGCTCCGACTAGCGGGAGCACAGATACGCAGTATTTT
CASSKAPTSGSTDTQYF
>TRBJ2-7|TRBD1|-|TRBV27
TGTGCCAGCAGTTTCCGGACAGGACTTCCCTACGAGCAGTACTTC
CASSFRTGLPYEQYF
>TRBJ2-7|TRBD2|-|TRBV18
TGTGCCAGCTCCCCGGGGCGGGAGAGTAACGAGCAGTACTTC
CASSPGRESNEQYF
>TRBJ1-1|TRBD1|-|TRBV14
TGTGCCAGCAGCCTCTGGACAGGCGCCGCTCTTTTGAACACTGAAGCTTTCTTT
CASSLWTGAALLNTEAFF
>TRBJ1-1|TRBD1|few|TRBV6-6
TGTGCCAGCAGTAAACACAGGGGGCAGAACACTGAAGCTTTCTTT
CASSKHRGQNTEAFF
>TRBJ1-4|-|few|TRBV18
TGTGCCAGCTCACCAAGAACAGGACCTGAAAAACTGTTTTTT
CASSPRTGPEKLFF
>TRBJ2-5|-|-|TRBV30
TGTGCCTGCGCTGCGGCAGACCTCATTGAGACCCAGTACTTC
CACAAADLIETQYF
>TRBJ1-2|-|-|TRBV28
TGTGCCAGCAGCCCTCCCGGGACAAACTATGGCTACACCTTC
CASSPPGTNYGYTF
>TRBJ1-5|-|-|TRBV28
TGTGCCAGCAGTCCCCCCAACAATCAGCCCCAGCATTTT
CASSPPNNQPQHF
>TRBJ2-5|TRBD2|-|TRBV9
TGTGCCAGCAGCGTAGCTACTAGCGGAACGGAGACCCAGTACTTC
CASSVATSGTETQYF
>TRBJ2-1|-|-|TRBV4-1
TGCGCCAGCAGCCAACTTGTGGCTGGCGAGCAGTTCTTC
CASSQLVAGEQFF
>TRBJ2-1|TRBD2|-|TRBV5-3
TGTGCCCGGTCGGGCGGGAGTAAGTTCTTC
CARSGGSKFF
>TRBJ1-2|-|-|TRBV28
TGTGCCAGCAGCAATGCTCTACAGGGTAGGAACTATGGCTACACCTTC
CASSNALQGRNYGYTF
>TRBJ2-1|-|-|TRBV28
TGTGCCAGCAGTTTAGACAGCAATGAGCAGTTCTTC
CASSLDSNEQFF
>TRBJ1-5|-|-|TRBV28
TGTGCCAGCAGCCGTACAGAGATTAGCAATCAGCCCCAGCATTTT
CASSRTEISNQPQHF
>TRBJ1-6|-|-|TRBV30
TGTGCCTGGAGTCCCGGGAGGGATTCACCCCTCCACTTT
CAWSPGRDSPLHF
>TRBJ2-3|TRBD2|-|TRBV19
TGTGCCAGTAGCAAAGACCTTCGGACTAGCGGGAGGCCTACAGATACGCAGTATTTT
CASSKDLRTSGRPTDTQYF
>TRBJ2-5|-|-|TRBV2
TGTGCCAGCAGTGCCGGGAACCAAGAGACCCAGTACTTC
CASSAGNQETQYF
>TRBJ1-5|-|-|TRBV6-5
TGTGCCAGCAGTTACTCTTATAGCAATCAGCCCCAGCATTTT
CASSYSYSNQPQHF
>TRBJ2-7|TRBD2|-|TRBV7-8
TGTGCCAGCAGCTTAGTTGGGACTAGCGGGAGCTACGAGCAGTACTTC
CASSLVGTSGSYEQYF
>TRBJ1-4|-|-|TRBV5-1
TGCGCCAGCAGCTTGGGGGAGGCTAATGAAAAACTGTTTTTT
CASSLGEANEKLFF
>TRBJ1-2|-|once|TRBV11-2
TGTGCCAGCAGCCCGGACAATTCCTATGGCTACACCTTC
CASSPDNSYGYTF
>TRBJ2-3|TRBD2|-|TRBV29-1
TGCAGCGTTGAAAGGTGGGCGGGAGCTAGCACAGATACGCAGTATTTT
CSVERWAGASTDTQYF
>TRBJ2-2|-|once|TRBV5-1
TGCGCCAGCAGCTTTTCAGCCGGGGAGCTGTTTTTT
CASSFSAGELFF
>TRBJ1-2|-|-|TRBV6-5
TGTGCCAGCAGTAAACAGGGATGGGGGTATGGCTACACCTTC
CASSKQGWGYGYTF
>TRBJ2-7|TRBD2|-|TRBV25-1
TGTGCCAGCAGTGAAAGCACTAGCGTTCCCTACGAGCAGTACTTC
CASSESTSVPYEQYF
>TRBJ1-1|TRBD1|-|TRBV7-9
TGTTCCAGCAGCCGCGGGACAGGTGATAGGAAGACTGAAGCTTTCTTT
CSSSRGTGDRKTEAFF
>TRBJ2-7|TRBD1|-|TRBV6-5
TGTGCCAGCAGTTACGACAGGGAGAGGAACGAGCAGTACTTC
CASSYDRERNEQYF
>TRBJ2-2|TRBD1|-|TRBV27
TGTGCCAGCAGGTCTCACAGGGGGAACACCGGGGAGCTGTTTTTT
CASRSHRGNTGELFF